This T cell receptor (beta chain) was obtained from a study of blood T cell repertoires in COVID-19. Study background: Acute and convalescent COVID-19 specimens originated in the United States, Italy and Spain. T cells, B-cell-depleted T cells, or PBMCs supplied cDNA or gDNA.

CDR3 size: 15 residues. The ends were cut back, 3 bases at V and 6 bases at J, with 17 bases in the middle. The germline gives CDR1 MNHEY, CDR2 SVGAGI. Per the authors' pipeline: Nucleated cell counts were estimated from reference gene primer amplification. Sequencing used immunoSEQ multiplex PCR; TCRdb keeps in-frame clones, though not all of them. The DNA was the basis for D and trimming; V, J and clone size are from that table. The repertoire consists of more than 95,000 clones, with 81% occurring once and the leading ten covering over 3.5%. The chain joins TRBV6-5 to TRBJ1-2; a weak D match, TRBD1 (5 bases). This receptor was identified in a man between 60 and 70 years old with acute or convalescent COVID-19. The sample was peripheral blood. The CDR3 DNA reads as TGTGCCAGCAGTTATATAGAGGAGGGGTACGATGGCTACACCTTC. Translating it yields CASSYIEEGYDGYTF.